A single sample gave rise to the 23 T cell receptor beta chains below, sequenced in a study of blood T cell repertoires in COVID-19 (dated by TCRdb to 2020 to 2022). Receptors were amplified or captured by the immunoSEQ multiplex PCR assay. TCRdb obtained this table from immuneACCESS and retained in-frame rearrangements with V and J assigned. These tables miss some clones; where compared with another copy, unresolved V genes account for less than half of the shortfall, and the remainder is unexplained. Present in this sample are more than 200,000 clones, roughly 84% of which were seen just once. Jointly, the top ten make up 7.2% of the sample. Sequenced: PBMCs or T cells enriched from blood (not recorded which). The receptors originated from a man aged 25 to 40 in a cohort exposed to, infected with or recovered from COVID-19 (not recorded which).

DNA of the CDR3: TGTGCCAGCAGCCAAGATCTAGCGGGAGTAGGGGTCGAGCTGTTTTTT. Amino acids: CASSQDLAGVGVELFF. V gene TRBV3-1 (or the pseudogene TRBV3-2) combines with J gene TRBJ2-2, with 10 bases identical to TRBD2. The CDR3 has 16 residues. Trimming removed 0 bases from V and 11 bases from J; junction bases left unmatched: 9. Germline V gives CDR1 LGHDT, CDR2 YNNKEL (reference sequence).

This chain links TRBV27 with TRBJ2-7; TRBD1 matches 7 bases. Germline CDR1 is MNHEY and CDR2 is SMNVEV (reference sequence). The CDR3 totals 16 residues. V gave up 2 bases and J gave up 0 bases; unmatched junction bases: 7. For the CDR3, the DNA is TGTGCCAGCAGTTTAATCCCTCCAGGGGGCTCCTACGAGCAGTACTTC. Protein sequence: CASSLIPPGGSYEQYF.

The chain links TRBV4-3 to TRBJ2-7, with D tentatively TRBD2 (6 bases). The CDR3 loop spans 17 amino acids. Per the germline V gene, CDR1 is LGHNA and CDR2 is YSLEER. Between the trimmed V and J ends, which lost 0 bases and 1 base, there was a span of 16 bases. This CDR3 is CASSQESVREKSYEQYF. CDR3 nucleotides: TGCGCCAGCAGCCAAGAGTCTGTACGGGAGAAGTCCTACGAGCAGTACTTC.

The chain carries TRBV7-2 and TRBJ1-6, with D tentatively TRBD1 (6 bases). The CDR3 extends over 16 amino acids. The germline V gene has CDR1 SGHTA and CDR2 FQGNSA. Trimming cost V 6 bases and J 7 bases, with 19 bases left between them. CDR3 DNA sequence: TGTGCCAGCAGACCCGGGACACCAACCTTAAATTCACCCCTCCACTTT. It codes for CASRPGTPTLNSPLHF.

This chain uses TRBV7-2 with TRBJ1-5; D gene ambiguous. This CDR3 spans 15 amino acids. The germline V and J ends were trimmed by 1 base and 10 bases, with 17 bases remaining between them. CDR1 is SGHTA and CDR2 is FQGNSA in the germline V gene. The CDR3 nucleotides read TGTGCCAGCAGCTTAGGAGGGCCGAACCCGCACCCCCAGCATTTT. Protein: CASSLGGPNPHPQHF.

The chain joins TRBV7-9 to TRBJ2-2, with D possibly TRBD2 on 5 matching bases. CDR1 and CDR2 from the germline V gene are SEHNR and FQNEAQ (reference sequence). The CDR3 spans 16 residues. Trimming pared 0 bases from V and 5 bases from J, leaving 13 bases between. CDR3 region: CASSLASPGGTGELFF. The CDR3 region has the DNA TGTGCCAGCAGCTTAGCATCCCCGGGCGGGACCGGGGAGCTGTTTTTT.

This clone was counted a single time. This chain joins TRBV28 and TRBJ1-4, with 11 nucleotides matching TRBD1. The germline CDR1 and CDR2 sequences are MDHEN and SYDVKM. This CDR3 has 18 residues. Trimming at V came to 5 bases and at J to 3 bases, leaving 11 bases not matched to a gene. As DNA, the CDR3 is TGTGCCAGCAGTCGGGACAGGGGGTCTTTGGTAGCTAATGAAAAACTGTTTTTT. Translating it yields CASSRDRGSLVANEKLFF.

This clone appeared a few times. The V and J genes are TRBV27 and TRBJ1-4; D possibly corresponds to TRBD1 (5 bases). Trimming shortened V by 3 bases and J by 0 bases, and 11 bases separated the two germline ends. Germline V lookup: CDR1 MNHEY, CDR2 SMNVEV (reference sequence). This CDR3 spans 16 amino acids. The CDR3 coding sequence is TGTGCCAGCAGTTTCGGACACCTTACAACTAATGAAAAACTGTTTTTT. Its protein product is CASSFGHLTTNEKLFF.

The chain links TRBV18 to TRBJ1-3; D is possibly TRBD1 (6 bases). Germline-derived CDR1 and CDR2 are KGHSH and LQKENI. The CDR3 is 16 residues long. Trimming left V 1 base short and J 0 bases short, with 10 bases between. CDR3 sequence: CASSPLQGGSGNTIYF. The CDR3 DNA reads as TGTGCCAGCTCACCACTACAGGGTGGCTCTGGAAACACCATATATTTT.

The chain combines TRBV6-5 with TRBJ2-1; 9 bases line up with TRBD2. After removal of 6 bases from V and 3 bases from J, the junction contained 3 bases not matched to a gene. The CDR3 is made up of 14 amino acids. CDR1 is MNHEY and CDR2 is SVGAGI in the germline V gene. Here the CDR3 reads CASRTSGLYNEQFF. In DNA form, the CDR3 reads TGTGCCAGCAGGACTAGCGGTCTCTACAATGAGCAGTTCTTC.

The V call is TRBV15, the J call TRBJ1-4, with a tentative D call TRBD1 (6 bases). The V end was cut by 8 bases, the J end by 5 bases, with 9 bases between. The CDR3 is 12 amino acids. CDR1 is LNHNV, CDR2 YYDKDF, per germline (reference sequence). CDR3 in DNA: TGTGCCACCTACAGGGAAAATGAAAAACTGTTTTTT. Protein: CATYRENEKLFF.

This clone was seen only once. This chain uses TRBV9 with TRBJ2-1; 7 nucleotides align to TRBD1. The trim removed 2 bases at V and 6 bases at J, leaving 8 bases unmatched. The CDR3 loop spans 15 amino acids. CDR1 and CDR2 (germline): SGDLS, YYNGEE. CDR3 protein: CASSVEGAQFNEQFF. In DNA, the CDR3 is TGTGCCAGCAGCGTCGAGGGGGCACAATTCAATGAGCAGTTCTTC.

The sample holds a few counts of this clone. The CDR3 coding sequence is TGTGCCAGCAGTGGACTAGACGGAGATACGCAGTATTTT. Translated, it gives CASSGLDGDTQYF. V and J are TRBV6-4 and TRBJ2-3; TRBD2 is a possible D gene (6 bases). Germline V gene lookup returns CDR1 MRHNA and CDR2 SNTAGT. The CDR3 runs 13 residues. With 4 bases removed from V and 5 bases from J, the gap between germline ends came to 10 bases.

This sequence joins TRBV5-5 and TRBJ1-3; TRBD1 aligns across 9 bases. Germline V gene data show CDR1 as SGHKS and CDR2 as YYEKEE (reference sequence). The V segment lost 5 bases and the J segment 2 bases; nucleotides outside the gene matches: 5. The CDR3 contains 15 residues. The CDR3 DNA reads as TGTGCCAGCAGTCCGGACAGGGGAGCTGGAAACACCATATATTTT. It encodes CASSPDRGAGNTIYF.

The rearrangement uses TRBV10-2 and TRBJ1-2, with D tentatively TRBD1 (6 bases). The CDR3 loop spans 14 amino acids. From germline, CDR1 is WSHSY and CDR2 SAAADI. V was shortened by 4 bases and J by 5 bases, with 14 bases between the two germline ends. CDR3 bases: TGCGCCAGCAGTGTACAGGGTACTGGGTATGGCTACACCTTC. Its protein product is CASSVQGTGYGYTF.

This clone has more than one count but fewer than ten. The V call is TRBV10-3, the J call TRBJ2-1; 8 bases map to TRBD1. The CDR3 length is 14 residues. CDR1 and CDR2 from the germline V gene are ENHRY and SYGVKD. V lost 6 bases to trimming and J lost 3 bases; unmatched junction nucleotides: 4. CDR3 nucleotide sequence: TGTGCCATCAGAGCCGGGACAGGCTACAATGAGCAGTTCTTC. Residues: CAIRAGTGYNEQFF.

The table lists this clone with a count of one. The chain carries TRBV11-2 and TRBJ2-7; 12 bases are shared with TRBD1. Per the germline V gene, CDR1 is SGHAT and CDR2 is FQNNGV. Unmatched junction bases numbered 6, after V lost 5 bases and J lost 4 bases. The CDR3 extends over 15 amino acids. The CDR3 DNA follows: TGTGCCAGCAGCCCCGGGACAGGGGGCTTGTACGAGCAGTACTTC. It specifies CASSPGTGGLYEQYF.

In its sample, this clone was seen once. This chain connects TRBV27 to TRBJ2-3, with D maybe TRBD2 (5 bases). V was trimmed by 8 bases and J by 2 bases, leaving 17 bases between them. Germline-derived CDR1 and CDR2 are MNHEY and SMNVEV (reference sequence). The CDR3 is 15 amino acids. In DNA form, the CDR3 reads TGTGCCAGCGGATCCAGAGGGTATTCCACAGATACGCAGTATTTT. It codes for CASGSRGYSTDTQYF.

The chain couples TRBV15 to TRBJ1-2; 8 bases are a match to TRBD1. From germline, CDR1 is LNHNV and CDR2 YYDKDF (reference sequence). Losses at the gene ends were 2 bases for V and 2 bases for J; bases not matched to a gene: 1. The CDR3 is made up of 14 amino acids. The CDR3 spells CATSRRTGNYGYTF. The CDR3 nucleotides are TGTGCCACCAGCAGAAGGACAGGGAACTATGGCTACACCTTC.

V is TRBV19 and J is TRBJ2-7; TRBD2 agrees at 9 bases. There are 16 residues in the CDR3. After removal of 2 bases from V and 3 bases from J, the junction contained 8 bases not matched to a gene. Germline V CDR1 and CDR2: LNHDA, SQIVND (reference sequence). The CDR3 bases are TGTGCCAGTAGTATAACGGCGGGAGGGCCGAACTACGAGCAGTACTTC. Its translation: CASSITAGGPNYEQYF.

The V and J genes are TRBV19 and TRBJ1-2; possible D gene TRBD1, 6 bases. The CDR3 consists of 16 residues. V was clipped by 3 bases and J by 0 bases, with 14 bases between them. The V gene's germline CDR1 is LNHDA and CDR2 SQIVND (reference sequence). This CDR3 reads CASSIRSGAANYGYTF. CDR3 nucleotides: TGTGCCAGTAGTATCCGGTCAGGGGCCGCTAACTATGGCTACACCTTC.

This clone was detected once. This rearrangement joins TRBV5-1 to TRBJ2-7; 7 bases are shared with TRBD1. Germline V lookup: CDR1 SGHRS, CDR2 YFSETQ. V was clipped by 5 bases and J by 3 bases; unmatched bases: 8. The CDR3 covers 14 residues. The CDR3 spells CASSRAGTDYEQYF. CDR3 coding DNA: TGCGCCAGCAGTCGCGCCGGGACAGACTACGAGCAGTACTTC.

This rearrangement joins TRBV4-3 to TRBJ1-3, with unresolved D. V was trimmed by 0 bases and J by 7 bases, leaving 13 bases between them. Germline CDR1 LGHNA, CDR2 YSLEER. The CDR3 is made up of 15 amino acids. The chain's CDR3 is CASSQDSDPGNTIYF. In DNA form, the CDR3 reads TGCGCCAGCAGCCAAGATTCCGATCCGGGGAACACCATATATTTT.